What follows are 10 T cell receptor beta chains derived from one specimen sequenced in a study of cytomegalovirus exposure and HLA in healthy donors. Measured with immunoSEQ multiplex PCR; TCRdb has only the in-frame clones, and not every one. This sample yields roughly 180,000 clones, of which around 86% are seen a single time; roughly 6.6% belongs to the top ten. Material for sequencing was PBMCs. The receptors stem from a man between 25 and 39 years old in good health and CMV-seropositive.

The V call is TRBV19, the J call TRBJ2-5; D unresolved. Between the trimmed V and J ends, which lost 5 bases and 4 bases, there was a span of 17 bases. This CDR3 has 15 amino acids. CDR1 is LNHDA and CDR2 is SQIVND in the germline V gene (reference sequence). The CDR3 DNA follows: TGTGCCAGTAGTCCATTTCTTGGGAACCCAGAGACCCAGTACTTC. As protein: CASSPFLGNPETQYF.

DNA for the CDR3: TGCGCCAGCAGCCGGGGGGCTGGTTATGAAGCTTTCTTT. This codes for CASSRGAGYEAFF. The J gene is TRBJ1-1, the V gene TRBV4-3; tentatively, D is TRBD1 (6 bases). The CDR3 consists of 13 residues. V lost 4 bases and J 7 bases, leaving 13 bases between the germline ends. Germline V gene data show CDR1 as LGHNA and CDR2 as YSLEER.

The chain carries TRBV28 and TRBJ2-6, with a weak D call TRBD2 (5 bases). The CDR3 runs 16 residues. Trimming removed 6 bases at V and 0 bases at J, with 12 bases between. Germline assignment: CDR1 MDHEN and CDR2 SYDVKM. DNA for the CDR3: TGTGCCAGCAGCCCCAGCGGCCCCTCTGGGGCCAACGTCCTGACTTTC. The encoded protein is CASSPSGPSGANVLTF. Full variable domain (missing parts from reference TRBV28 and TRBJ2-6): DVKVTQSSRYLVKRTGEKVFLECVQDMDHENMFWYRQDPGLGLRLIYFSYDVKMKEKGDIPEGYSVSREKKERFSLILESASTNQTSMYLCASSPSGPSGANVLTFGAGSRLTVL.

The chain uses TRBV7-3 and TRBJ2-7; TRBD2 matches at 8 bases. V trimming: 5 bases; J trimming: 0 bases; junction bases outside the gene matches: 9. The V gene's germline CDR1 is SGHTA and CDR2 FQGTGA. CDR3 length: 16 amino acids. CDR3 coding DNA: TGTGCCAGCAGCCCCCGGGGGGGGACCATCTCCTACGAGCAGTACTTC. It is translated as CASSPRGGTISYEQYF.

The CDR3 loop is CASSAYDRYNEQYF. CDR3 in DNA: TGCGCCAGCAGCGCCTACGACAGATACAACGAGCAGTACTTC. The chain combines TRBV5-1 with TRBJ2-7; D may be TRBD1 (5 bases). Deletions cut 4 bases from V and 5 bases from J, with 16 bases between. Germline V gene sequence: CDR1 SGHRS, CDR2 YFSETQ. The CDR3 is 14 amino acids.

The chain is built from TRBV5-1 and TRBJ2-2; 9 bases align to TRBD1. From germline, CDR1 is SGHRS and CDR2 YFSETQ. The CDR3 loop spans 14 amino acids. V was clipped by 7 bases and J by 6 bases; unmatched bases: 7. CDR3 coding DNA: TGCGCCAGCTTTGACAGGGGGTTTTCCGGGGAGCTGTTTTTT. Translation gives CASFDRGFSGELFF.

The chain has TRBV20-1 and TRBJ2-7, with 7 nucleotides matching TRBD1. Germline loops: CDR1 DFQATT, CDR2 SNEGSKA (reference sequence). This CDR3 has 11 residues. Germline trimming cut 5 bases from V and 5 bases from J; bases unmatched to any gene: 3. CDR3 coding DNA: TGCAGTGCTGCGCAGGGGGACGAGCAGTACTTC. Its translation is CSAAQGDEQYF.

This CDR3 reads CASSVLPQGVGGYTF. In DNA, the CDR3 is TGTGCCAGCAGCGTACTCCCACAGGGGGTGGGAGGCTACACCTTC. The chain joins TRBV9 to TRBJ1-2, with 8 bases identical to TRBD1. With V trimmed by 1 base and J by 8 bases, 10 bases remained unmatched. CDR3 length: 15 residues. The germline gives CDR1 SGDLS, CDR2 YYNGEE.

Written as DNA, the CDR3 is TGTGCCAGCAGCTTAGACCCTCCTAGCGGGAACTACAATGAGCAGTTCTTC. Residues: CASSLDPPSGNYNEQFF. The chain is built from TRBV7-6 and TRBJ2-1; 9 bases match TRBD2. Germline CDR1 and CDR2: SGHVS and FNYEAQ. V lost 1 base to trimming and J lost 3 bases; unmatched junction nucleotides: 7. This CDR3 has 17 residues.

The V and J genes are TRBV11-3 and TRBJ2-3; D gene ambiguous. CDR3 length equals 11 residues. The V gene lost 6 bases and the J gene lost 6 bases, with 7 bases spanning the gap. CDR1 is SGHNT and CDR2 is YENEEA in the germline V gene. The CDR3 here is CASRRGDTQYF. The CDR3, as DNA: TGTGCCAGCAGGCGAGGCGATACGCAGTATTTT. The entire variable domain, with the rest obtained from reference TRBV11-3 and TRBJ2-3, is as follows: EAGVVQSPRYKIIEKKQPVAFWCNPISGHNTLYWYLQNLGQGPELLIRYENEEAVDDSQLPKDRFSAERLKGVDSTLKIQPAELGDSAVYLCASRRGDTQYFGPGTRLTVL.